These 3 T cell receptor beta chains were sequenced from one sample in a study of T cell repertoires in cytomegalovirus infection. TCRdb fed the reads into MiXCR, producing one record per CDR3 protein. This sample carries approximately 500,000 distinct CDR3 sequences, 26% of them seen once, and the ten largest clones take under 15%. The sequenced sample was PBMCs. These receptors all come from a human donor in good health (CMV status not recorded). Some clones in this sample may be carry-over from other donors' samples.

The chain links TRBV20-1 to TRBJ1-2; D possibly corresponds to TRBD1 (6 bases). The germline V gene has CDR1 DFQATT and CDR2 SNEGSKA (reference sequence). The germline V and J ends were trimmed by 4 bases and 10 bases, with 19 bases remaining between them. This CDR3 region has 13 residues. CDR3 protein: CSATGGRYGDYTF. As DNA, the CDR3 is TGCAGTGCTACCGGGGGCCGCTATGGGGACTACACCTTC.

The V call is TRBV6-6, the J call TRBJ1-3; D ambiguous. This CDR3 is 16 amino acids long. V was shortened by 6 bases and J by 1 base, with 16 bases between the two germline ends. Germline lookup yields CDR1 MNHNY and CDR2 SVGAGI (reference sequence). CDR3 region: CASSLVGRPSGNTIYF. The CDR3 nucleotides are TGTGCCAGCAGCCTTGTAGGCAGGCCTTCTGGAAACACCATATATTTT.

V is TRBV7-9 and J is TRBJ2-1, with a weak D call TRBD2 (5 bases). CDR3 length: 15 residues. The germline V gene has CDR1 SEHNR and CDR2 FQNEAQ (reference sequence). Trimming left V 5 bases short and J 7 bases short, with 18 bases between. CDR3 nucleotide sequence: TGTGCCAGCAGCCTCCCGAGGGAATCTACAAATGAGCAGTTCTTC. It codes for CASSLPRESTNEQFF.